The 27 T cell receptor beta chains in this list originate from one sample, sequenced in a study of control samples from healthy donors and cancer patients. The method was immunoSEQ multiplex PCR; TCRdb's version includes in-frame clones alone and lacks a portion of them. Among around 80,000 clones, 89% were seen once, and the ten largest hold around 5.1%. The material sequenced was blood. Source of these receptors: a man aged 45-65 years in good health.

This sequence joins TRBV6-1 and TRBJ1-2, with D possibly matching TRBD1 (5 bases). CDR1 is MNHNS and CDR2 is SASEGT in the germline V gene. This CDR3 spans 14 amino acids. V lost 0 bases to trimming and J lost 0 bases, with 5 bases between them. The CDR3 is CASSEATANYGYTF. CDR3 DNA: TGTGCCAGCAGTGAAGCGACAGCTAACTATGGCTACACCTTC.

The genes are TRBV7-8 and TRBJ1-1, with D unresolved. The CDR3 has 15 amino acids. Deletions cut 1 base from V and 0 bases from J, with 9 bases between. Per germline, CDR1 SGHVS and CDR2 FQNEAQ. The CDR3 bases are TGTGCCAGCAGCTTAGTTGCGGCACTGAACACTGAAGCTTTCTTT. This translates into CASSLVAALNTEAFF.

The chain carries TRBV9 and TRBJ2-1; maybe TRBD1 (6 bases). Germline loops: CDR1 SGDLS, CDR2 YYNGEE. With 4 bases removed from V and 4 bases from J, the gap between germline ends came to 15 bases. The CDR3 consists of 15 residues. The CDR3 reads CASSPRTDLYNEQFF. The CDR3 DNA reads TGTGCCAGCAGCCCGCGGACAGATCTATACAATGAGCAGTTCTTC. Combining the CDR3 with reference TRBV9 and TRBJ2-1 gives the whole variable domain DSGVTQTPKHLITATGQRVTLRCSPRSGDLSVYWYQQSLDQGLQFLIQYYNGEERAKGNILERFSAQQFPDLHSELNLSSLELGDSALYFCASSPRTDLYNEQFFGPGTRLTVL.

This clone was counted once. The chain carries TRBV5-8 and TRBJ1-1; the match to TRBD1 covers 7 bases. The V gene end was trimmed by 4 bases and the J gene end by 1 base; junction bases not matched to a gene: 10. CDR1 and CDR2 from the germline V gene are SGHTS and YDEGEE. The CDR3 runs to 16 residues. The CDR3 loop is CASSPWGRGQNTEAFF. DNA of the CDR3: TGTGCCAGCAGCCCCTGGGGGAGGGGGCAGAACACTGAAGCTTTCTTT.

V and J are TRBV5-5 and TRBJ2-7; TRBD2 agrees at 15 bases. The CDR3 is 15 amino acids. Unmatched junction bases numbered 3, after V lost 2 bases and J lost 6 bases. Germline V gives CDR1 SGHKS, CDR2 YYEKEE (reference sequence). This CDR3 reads CASSFRTSGGAEQYF. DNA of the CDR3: TGTGCCAGCAGCTTCCGGACTAGCGGGGGGGCCGAGCAGTACTTC.

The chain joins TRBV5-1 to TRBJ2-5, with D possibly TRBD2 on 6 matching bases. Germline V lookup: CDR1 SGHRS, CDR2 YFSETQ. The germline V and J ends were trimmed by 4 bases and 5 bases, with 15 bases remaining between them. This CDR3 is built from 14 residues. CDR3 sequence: CASSLREGRETQYF. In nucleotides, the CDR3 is TGCGCCAGCAGCCTACGAGAGGGGAGGGAGACCCAGTACTTC.

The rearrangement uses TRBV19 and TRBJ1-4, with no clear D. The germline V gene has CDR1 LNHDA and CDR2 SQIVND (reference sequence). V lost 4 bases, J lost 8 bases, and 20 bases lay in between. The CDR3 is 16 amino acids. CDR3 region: CASSNIGPTRGEKLFF. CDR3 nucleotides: TGTGCCAGTAGTAACATCGGACCGACCCGAGGGGAAAAACTGTTTTTT.

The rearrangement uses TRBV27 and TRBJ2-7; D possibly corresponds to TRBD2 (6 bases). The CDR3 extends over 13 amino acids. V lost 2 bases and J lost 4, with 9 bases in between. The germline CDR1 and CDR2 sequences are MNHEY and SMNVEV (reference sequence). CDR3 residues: CASSLSGRYEQYF. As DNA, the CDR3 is TGTGCCAGCAGTTTAAGCGGGCGGTACGAGCAGTACTTC.

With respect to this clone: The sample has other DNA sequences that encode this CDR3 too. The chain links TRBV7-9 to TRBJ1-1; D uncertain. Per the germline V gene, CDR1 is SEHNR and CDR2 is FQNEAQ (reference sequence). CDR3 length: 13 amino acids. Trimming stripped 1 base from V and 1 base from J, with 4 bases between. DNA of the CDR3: TGTGCCAGCAGCTTAGAACAGAACACTGAAGCTTTCTTT. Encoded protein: CASSLEQNTEAFF.

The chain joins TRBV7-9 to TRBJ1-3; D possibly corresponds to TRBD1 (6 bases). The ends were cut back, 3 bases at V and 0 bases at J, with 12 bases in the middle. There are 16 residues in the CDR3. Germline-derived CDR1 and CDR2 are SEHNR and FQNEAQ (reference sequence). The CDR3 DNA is TGTGCCAGCAGCTTCCGACAGGAGATCTCTGGAAACACCATATATTTT. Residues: CASSFRQEISGNTIYF.

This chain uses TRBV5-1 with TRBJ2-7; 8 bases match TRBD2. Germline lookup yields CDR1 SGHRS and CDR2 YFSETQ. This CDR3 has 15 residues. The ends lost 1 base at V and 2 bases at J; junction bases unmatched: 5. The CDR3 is CASSLNSGTPYEQYF. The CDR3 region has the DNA TGCGCCAGCAGCTTGAATAGCGGGACCCCCTACGAGCAGTACTTC. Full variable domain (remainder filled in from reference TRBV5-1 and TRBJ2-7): KAGVTQTPRYLIKTRGQQVTLSCSPISGHRSVSWYQQTPGQGLQFLFEYFSETQRNKGNFPGRFSGRQFSNSRSEMNVSTLELGDSALYLCASSLNSGTPYEQYFGPGTRLTVT.

CDR3: CASSISPGGFTEAFF. Written as DNA, the CDR3 is TGTGCCAGTAGTATCTCGCCAGGGGGCTTCACTGAAGCTTTCTTT. The chain combines TRBV19 with TRBJ1-1, with 8 bases fitting TRBD1. CDR3 size: 15 residues. V lost 3 bases, J lost 4 bases, and 7 bases stayed unmatched. The germline V gene encodes CDR1 LNHDA and CDR2 SQIVND (reference sequence).

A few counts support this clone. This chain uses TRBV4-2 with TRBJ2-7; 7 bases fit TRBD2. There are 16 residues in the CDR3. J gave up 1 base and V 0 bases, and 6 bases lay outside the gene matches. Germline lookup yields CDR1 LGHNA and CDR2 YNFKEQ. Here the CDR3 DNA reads TGTGCCAGCAGCCAAGATCCGAGCGGGGAATCCTACGAGCAGTACTTC. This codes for CASSQDPSGESYEQYF.

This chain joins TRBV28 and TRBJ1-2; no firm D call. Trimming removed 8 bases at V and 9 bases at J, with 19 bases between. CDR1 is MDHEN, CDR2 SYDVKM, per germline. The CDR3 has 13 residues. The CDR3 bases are TGTGCCAGCGCTTCCTTACGCCTCGGGAGCTACACCTTC. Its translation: CASASLRLGSYTF.

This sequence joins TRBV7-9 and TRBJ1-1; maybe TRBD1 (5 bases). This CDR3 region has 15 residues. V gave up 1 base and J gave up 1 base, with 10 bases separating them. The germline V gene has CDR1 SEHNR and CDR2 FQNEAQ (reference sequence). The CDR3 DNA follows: TGTGCCAGCAGCTTAGGGGGGGTCCGGAACACTGAAGCTTTCTTT. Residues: CASSLGGVRNTEAFF.

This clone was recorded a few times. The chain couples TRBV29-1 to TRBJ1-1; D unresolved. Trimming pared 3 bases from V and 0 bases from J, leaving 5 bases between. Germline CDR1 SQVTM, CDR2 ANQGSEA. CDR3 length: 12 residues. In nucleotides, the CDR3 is TGCAGCGTTGAGGGGTTGAACACTGAAGCTTTCTTT. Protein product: CSVEGLNTEAFF.

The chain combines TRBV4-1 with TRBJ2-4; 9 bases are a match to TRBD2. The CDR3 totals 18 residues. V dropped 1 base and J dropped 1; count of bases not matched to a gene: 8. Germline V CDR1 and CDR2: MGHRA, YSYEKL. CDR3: CASSQVAGGRIAKNIQYF. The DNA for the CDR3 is TGCGCCAGCAGCCAAGTCGCGGGGGGGCGCATCGCCAAAAACATTCAGTACTTC.

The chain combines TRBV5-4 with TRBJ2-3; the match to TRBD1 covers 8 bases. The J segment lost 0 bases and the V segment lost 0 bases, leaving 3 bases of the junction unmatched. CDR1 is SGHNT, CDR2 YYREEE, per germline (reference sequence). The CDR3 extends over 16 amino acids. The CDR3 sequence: CASSLGDRRSTDTQYF. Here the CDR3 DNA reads TGTGCCAGCAGCTTGGGGGACAGGCGTAGCACAGATACGCAGTATTTT. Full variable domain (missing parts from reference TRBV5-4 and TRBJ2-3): ETGVTQSPTHLIKTRGQQVTLRCSSQSGHNTVSWYQQALGQGPQFIFQYYREEENGRGNFPPRFSGLQFPNYSSELNVNALELDDSALYLCASSLGDRRSTDTQYFGPGTRLTVL.

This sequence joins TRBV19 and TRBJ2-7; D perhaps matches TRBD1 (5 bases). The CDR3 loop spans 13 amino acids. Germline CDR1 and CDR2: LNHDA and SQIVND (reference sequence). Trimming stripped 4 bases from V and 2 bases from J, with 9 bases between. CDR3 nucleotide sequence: TGTGCCAGTAGTACCTCGACAGCCTACGAGCAGTACTTC. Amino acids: CASSTSTAYEQYF.

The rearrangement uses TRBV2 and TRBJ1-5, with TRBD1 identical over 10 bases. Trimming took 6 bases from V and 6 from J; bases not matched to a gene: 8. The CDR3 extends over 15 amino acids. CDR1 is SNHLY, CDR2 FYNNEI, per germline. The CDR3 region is CASSGDRGGGQPQHF. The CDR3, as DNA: TGTGCCAGCAGCGGGGACAGGGGAGGGGGTCAGCCCCAGCATTTT.

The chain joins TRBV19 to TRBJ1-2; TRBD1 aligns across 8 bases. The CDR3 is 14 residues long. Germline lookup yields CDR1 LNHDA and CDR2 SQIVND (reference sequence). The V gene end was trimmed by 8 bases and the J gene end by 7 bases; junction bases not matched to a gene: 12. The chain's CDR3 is CASAPRRTGFGYTF. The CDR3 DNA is TGTGCCAGTGCTCCCCGAAGGACAGGGTTTGGCTACACCTTC.

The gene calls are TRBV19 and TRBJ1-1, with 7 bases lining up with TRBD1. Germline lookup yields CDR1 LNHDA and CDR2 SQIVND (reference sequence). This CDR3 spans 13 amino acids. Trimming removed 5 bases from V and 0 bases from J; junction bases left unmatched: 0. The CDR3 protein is CASSDRVNTEAFF. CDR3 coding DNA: TGTGCCAGTAGTGACAGGGTGAACACTGAAGCTTTCTTT. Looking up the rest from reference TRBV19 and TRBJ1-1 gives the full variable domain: DGGITQSPKYLFRKEGQNVTLSCEQNLNHDAMYWYRQDPGQGLRLIYYSQIVNDFQKGDIAEGYSVSREKKESFPLTVTSAQKNPTAFYLCASSDRVNTEAFFGQGTRLTVV.

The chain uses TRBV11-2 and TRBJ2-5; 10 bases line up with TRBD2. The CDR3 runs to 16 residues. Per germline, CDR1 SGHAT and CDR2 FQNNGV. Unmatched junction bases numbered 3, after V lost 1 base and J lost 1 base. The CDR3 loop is CASSLVAGGPQETQYF. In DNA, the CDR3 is TGTGCCAGCAGCTTAGTAGCGGGGGGACCCCAAGAGACCCAGTACTTC.

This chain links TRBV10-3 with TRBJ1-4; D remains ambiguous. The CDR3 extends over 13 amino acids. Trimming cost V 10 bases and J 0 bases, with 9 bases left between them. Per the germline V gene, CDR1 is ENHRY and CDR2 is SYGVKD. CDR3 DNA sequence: TGTGCCACCGAGGACCCAACTAATGAAAAACTGTTTTTT. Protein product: CATEDPTNEKLFF.

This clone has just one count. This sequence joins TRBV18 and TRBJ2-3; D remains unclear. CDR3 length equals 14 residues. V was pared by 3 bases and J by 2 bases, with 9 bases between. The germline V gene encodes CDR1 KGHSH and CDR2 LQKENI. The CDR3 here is CASSPDGFTDTQYF. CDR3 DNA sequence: TGTGCCAGCTCACCTGATGGTTTCACAGATACGCAGTATTTT.

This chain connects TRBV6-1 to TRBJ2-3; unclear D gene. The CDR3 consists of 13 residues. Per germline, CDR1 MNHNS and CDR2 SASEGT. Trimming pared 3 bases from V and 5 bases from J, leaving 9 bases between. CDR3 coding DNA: TGTGCCAGCAGTGAGCAGAGAGGAGATACGCAGTATTTT. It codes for CASSEQRGDTQYF.

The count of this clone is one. CDR3 amino acids: CASSPFGDRNTGELFF. The CDR3 bases are TGTGCCAGCAGCCCTTTTGGGGACAGAAACACCGGGGAGCTGTTTTTT. The gene calls are TRBV3-1 (or the pseudogene TRBV3-2) and TRBJ2-2; 7 bases match TRBD1. The CDR3 has 16 amino acids. CDR1 LGHDT and CDR2 YNNKEL come from the germline V gene (reference sequence). J was trimmed by 2 bases and V by 4 bases; bases with no gene match: 7.